These T cell receptor beta chains were read from a single sample in a study of T cell responses to AZD1222 COVID-19 vaccine. Data came from immunoSEQ multiplex PCR; TCRdb stores just in-frame clones and leaves some out. The sample shows 95,000 to 130,000 clones, about 88% of them seen only once. The sequences come from peripheral blood, collected on day 0 of AZD1222 vaccination. These receptors all come from an adult in good health. CDR3s include the opening cysteine and the closing phenylalanine or tryptophan. A D gene is named only where the DNA matches it firmly. Clone size is stated in some rows and not others, as once, few, many or a class when expanded.

j_gene | abundance | v_gene | d_gene | CDR3nt | CDR3aa
TRBJ1-2 | . | TRBV7-9 | . | TGTGCCAGCAGCTCTCCGACCTCTAACTATGGCTACACCTTC | CASSSPTSNYGYTF
TRBJ1-1 | . | TRBV7-2 | . | TGTGCCAGCAGCTCCGGAGGGCGGAATGAAGCTTTCTTT | CASSSGGRNEAFF
TRBJ2-2 | . | TRBV9 | . | TGTGCCAGCAGCCTTGGACATACCGCGAACACCGGGGAGCTGTTTTTT | CASSLGHTANTGELFF
TRBJ1-4 | . | TRBV7-9 | TRBD1 | TGTGCCAGCAGCTTTTGGACAGGAGGTCGAACTAATGAAAAACTGTTTTTT | CASSFWTGGRTNEKLFF
TRBJ1-1 | . | TRBV25-1 | . | TGTGCCAGCTCTTCGGAAGCTTTCTTT | CASSSEAFF
TRBJ2-5 | . | TRBV4-1 | . | TGCGCCAGCAGCCAAGATCCGAGCTCGGAGACCCAGTACTTC | CASSQDPSSETQYF
TRBJ2-7 | . | TRBV5-1 | . | TGCGCCAGCAGCTTGGCCCCGAGCGCGGAGCAGTACTTC | CASSLAPSAEQYF
TRBJ1-2 | . | TRBV19 | TRBD1 | TGTGCCAGTACTCGCCGGGACAGATTCTACTATGGCTACACCTTC | CASTRRDRFYYGYTF
TRBJ2-1 | . | TRBV5-5 | . | TGTGCCAGCAGCTTGGACCCTACCGCCAATGAGCAGTTCTTC | CASSLDPTANEQFF
TRBJ1-1 | . | TRBV5-1 | TRBD1 | TGCGCCAGCAGCGCGACAGGGGGCGGATTCGCTGAAGCTTTCTTT | CASSATGGGFAEAFF
TRBJ2-7 | once | TRBV28 | . | TGTGCCAGCAGTCCCCCCCTTCGGGGAAGCTACGAGCAGTACTTC | CASSPPLRGSYEQYF
TRBJ1-4 | . | TRBV30 | . | TGTGCCTGGAGTTCCCCGGCAGCCGGAAATGAAAAACTGTTTTTT | CAWSSPAAGNEKLFF
TRBJ1-5 | . | TRBV7-9 | TRBD1 | TGTGCCAGCAGCTCCGGGACAGGGTCTAGGCCCCAGCATTTT | CASSSGTGSRPQHF